A single sample is the source of the 10 T cell receptor beta chains below, sequenced in a study of technical replicates of blood from a handful of donors. TCRdb keeps only in-frame clones here, not all; method: immunoSEQ multiplex PCR. The table has approximately 81,000 clones, approximately 78% seen once. Specimen: PBMCs. These TCRs come from a human donor in good health. Some clones in this sample may be carry-over from other donors' samples.

The CDR3 here is CASSAPATGVETQYF. The DNA for the CDR3 is TGTGCCAGCAGTGCCCCCGCGACAGGGGTGGAGACCCAGTACTTC. V gene TRBV2 combines with J gene TRBJ2-5; 8 bases align to TRBD1. The CDR3 covers 15 residues. V shed 4 bases, J shed 5 bases, and the junction held 9 bases outside the gene matches. The V gene's germline CDR1 is SNHLY and CDR2 FYNNEI.

The CDR3 reads CASSPSGQETQYF. The CDR3 DNA is TGTGCCAGCAGTCCGAGCGGGCAAGAGACCCAGTACTTC. The chain joins TRBV6-4 to TRBJ2-5; a possible D gene is TRBD2 (6 bases). From germline, CDR1 is MRHNA and CDR2 SNTAGT. This CDR3 is 13 amino acids long. V was cut by 5 bases and J by 2 bases, with 9 bases left in between.

The chain couples TRBV19 to TRBJ1-2; 7 bases map to TRBD1. V was clipped by 9 bases and J by 5 bases; unmatched bases: 9. Germline V CDR1 and CDR2: LNHDA, SQIVND (reference sequence). This CDR3 has 13 residues. The CDR3 loop is CASRDSDKYGYTF. CDR3 nucleotide sequence: TGTGCCAGCAGGGACAGCGATAAGTATGGCTACACCTTC.

This chain connects TRBV6-5 to TRBJ1-2, with a tentative D call TRBD1 (5 bases). The V gene's germline CDR1 is MNHEY and CDR2 SVGAGI. CDR3 length equals 14 residues. Between the trimmed V and J ends, which lost 8 bases and 6 bases, there was a span of 19 bases. CDR3 protein: CASLSGSGGNGYTF. The CDR3 nucleotides read TGTGCCAGCCTCTCGGGCAGTGGGGGGAATGGCTACACCTTC.

The chain has TRBV10-3 and TRBJ1-1, with D possibly matching TRBD1 (5 bases). Germline V gene lookup returns CDR1 ENHRY and CDR2 SYGVKD. The CDR3 has 13 residues. Trimming took 3 bases from V and 10 from J, leaving 15 bases between them. The chain's CDR3 is CAISDTDQGRAFF. The CDR3 DNA sequence: TGTGCCATCAGTGATACCGATCAGGGTCGAGCTTTCTTT.

CDR3 residues: CASSPQEQETQYF. CDR3 sequence (DNA): TGTGCCAGCTCACCCCAGGAACAAGAGACCCAGTACTTC. The chain couples TRBV18 to TRBJ2-5; D uncertain. Germline V gene sequence: CDR1 KGHSH, CDR2 LQKENI. V dropped 3 bases and J dropped 2 bases, with 7 bases sitting between them. This CDR3 region has 13 residues.

The rearrangement uses TRBV30 and TRBJ2-1, with 8 bases fitting TRBD2. Germline V gives CDR1 GTSNPN, CDR2 SVGIG (reference sequence). The CDR3 is 16 residues long. V dropped 3 bases and J dropped 7; count of bases not matched to a gene: 14. CDR3 nucleotides: TGTGCCTGGAGCTGGCGGGAGGCCATCGACCTAAATGAGCAGTTCTTC. Its translation: CAWSWREAIDLNEQFF.

This clone was seen a single time. J is TRBJ2-1 and V is TRBV9; D is undetermined. V was trimmed by 0 bases and J by 0 bases, leaving 7 bases between them. CDR3 length: 15 residues. CDR1 and CDR2 from the germline V gene are SGDLS and YYNGEE. CDR3 region: CASSVDLSSYNEQFF. The CDR3 DNA sequence: TGTGCCAGCAGCGTAGATCTTAGCTCCTACAATGAGCAGTTCTTC.

The chain joins TRBV9 to TRBJ2-3, with 10 bases identical to TRBD1. Unmatched junction bases numbered 6, after V lost 3 bases and J lost 2 bases. The germline V gene encodes CDR1 SGDLS and CDR2 YYNGEE. CDR3 size: 16 residues. This CDR3 reads CASSDDRGRVTDTQYF. The DNA of the CDR3 is TGTGCCAGCAGCGACGACAGGGGGCGCGTCACAGATACGCAGTATTTT.

The J gene is TRBJ2-7, the V gene TRBV29-1, with a possible D match to TRBD2 (5 bases). The CDR3 covers 12 residues. The germline CDR1 and CDR2 sequences are SQVTM and ANQGSEA. The V gene lost 5 bases and the J gene lost 2 bases, with 10 bases spanning the gap. CDR3: CSVPGLTYEQYF. In DNA, the CDR3 is TGCAGCGTTCCTGGACTTACCTACGAGCAGTACTTC.